This T cell receptor beta chain was profiled in a study of Ad26.COV2.S vaccination and SARS-CoV-2 variants. General observations from the study: Placebo and vaccine recipients had non-spike TCR breadth that was similar. Vaccinees showed greater spike-specific TCR breadth than placebo recipients.

Assay used: immunoSEQ multiplex PCR; TCRdb lists only in-frame clones, some missing. The profile shows some 320,000 clones, around four fifths of them singletons. Germline CDR1 is SGHRS and CDR2 is YFSETQ. Trimming removed 3 bases from V and 1 base from J; junction bases left unmatched: 3. This CDR3 comprises 14 residues. Treatment of the sample: roughly 18 received Ad26.COV2.S at low or high dose, single or two shots; about five received placebo; per-sample allocation not given. Sample collection was performed on day 63 after the first vaccine or placebo injection. What was given as vaccine was an Ad26 vector encoding Wuhan-strain SARS-CoV-2 spike. Points on this clone: Its specificity is not known. Within the sample, other DNA sequences also encode this same CDR3.

The material was peripheral blood, obtained in a trial of Ad26.COV2.S vaccine versus placebo. The chain has TRBV5-1 and TRBJ2-7; 8 bases are a match to TRBD1. This clonotype was obtained from a person between 18 and 60 years old who received the Ad26.COV2.S COVID-19 vaccine or a placebo. CDR3 nucleotide sequence: TGCGCCAGCAGCTCCCGGACAGGGTCCTACGAGCAGTACTTC. Its protein product is CASSSRTGSYEQYF. The full variable domain, with the rest looked up from reference TRBV5-1 and TRBJ2-7, is KAGVTQTPRYLIKTRGQQVTLSCSPISGHRSVSWYQQTPGQGLQFLFEYFSETQRNKGNFPGRFSGRQFSNSRSEMNVSTLELGDSALYLCASSSRTGSYEQYFGPGTRLTVT.